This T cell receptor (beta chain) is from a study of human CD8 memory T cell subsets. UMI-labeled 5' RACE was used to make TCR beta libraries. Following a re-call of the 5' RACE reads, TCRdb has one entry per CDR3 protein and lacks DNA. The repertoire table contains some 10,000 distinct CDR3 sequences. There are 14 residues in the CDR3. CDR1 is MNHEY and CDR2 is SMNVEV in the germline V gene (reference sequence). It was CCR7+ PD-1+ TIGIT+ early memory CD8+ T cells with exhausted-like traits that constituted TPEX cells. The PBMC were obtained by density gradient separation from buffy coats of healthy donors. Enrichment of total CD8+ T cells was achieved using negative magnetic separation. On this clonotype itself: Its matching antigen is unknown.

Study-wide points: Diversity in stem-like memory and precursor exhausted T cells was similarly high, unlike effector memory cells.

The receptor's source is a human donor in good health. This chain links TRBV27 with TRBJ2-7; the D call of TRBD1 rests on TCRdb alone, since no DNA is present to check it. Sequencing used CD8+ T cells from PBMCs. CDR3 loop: CASSLNVGGYEQYF.